Presented here are 5 T cell receptor beta chains from one specimen sequenced in a study of identical twins. Using its own MiXCR run on the 5' RACE reads, TCRdb lists one record per CDR3 protein. The sample records approximately 890,000 distinct CDR3 sequences, about 12% being singletons. This sample also appeared in a second study, on yellow fever vaccine responses in identical twins.

Sequencing input: PBMCs. These receptors came from a woman younger than 35 in good health.

Notes on this clonotype: A read error may account for a junction end that differs from germline. This rearrangement joins TRBV7-9 to TRBJ2-1, with TRBD2 identical over 14 bases. Germline loops: CDR1 SEHNR, CDR2 FQNEAQ (reference sequence). The CDR3 is made up of 17 amino acids. Here the CDR3 DNA reads TGTACCAGCAGCTGGGGACTAGCGGGAGCGGAATACAATGAGCAGTTCTTC. Translation gives CTSSWGLAGAEYNEQFF.

The chain uses TRBV5-5 and TRBJ2-1; 7 bases align to TRBD1. This CDR3 comprises 13 residues. V shed 4 bases, J shed 8 bases, and the junction held 6 bases outside the gene matches. The V gene's germline CDR1 is SGHKS and CDR2 YYEKEE (reference sequence). The chain's CDR3 is CASSPDRVYEQFF. The CDR3 nucleotides read TGTGCCAGCAGCCCCGACAGGGTCTATGAGCAGTTCTTC.

The chain joins TRBV25-1 to TRBJ2-3; 8 nucleotides align to TRBD1. The J segment lost 4 bases and the V segment lost 3 bases, leaving 6 bases of the junction unmatched. Germline loops: CDR1 MGHDK, CDR2 SYGVNS. The CDR3 loop spans 15 amino acids. The CDR3 region is CASSDRTGLSDTQYF. DNA for the CDR3: TGTGCCAGCAGTGACCGGACAGGGTTATCAGATACGCAGTATTTT.

This clonotype was counted many times. The rearrangement joins TRBV14 to TRBJ2-3; D may be TRBD1 (5 bases). This CDR3 comprises 16 residues. Trimming removed 0 bases from V and 3 bases from J, with 13 bases in between. Germline CDR1 reads SGHDN; CDR2 reads FVKESK. The CDR3 sequence is CASSQEKGLSTDTQYF. The CDR3 DNA is TGTGCCAGCAGCCAAGAAAAGGGGCTTTCGACAGATACGCAGTATTTT.

In this sample, this clonotype turned up a few times. The chain joins TRBV15 to TRBJ2-7; D not certain. V lost 1 base to trimming and J lost 2 bases, with 9 bases between them. This CDR3 contains 14 residues. CDR1 and CDR2 from the germline V gene are LNHNV and YYDKDF (reference sequence). The CDR3: CATSRGLGTYEQYV. CDR3 sequence (DNA): TGTGCCACCAGCAGAGGGCTTGGGACCTACGAGCAGTACGTC.